The text below deals with one T cell receptor beta chain. Its antigen is unidentified. Germline V gene lookup returns CDR1 MNHNY and CDR2 SVGAGI (reference sequence). The CDR3 has 15 residues. The sample belongs to a study of cytomegalovirus exposure and HLA in healthy donors. The donors were healthy bone marrow donors. Study outcomes and limitations: A link between a missense DCLRE1C variant and TCR beta V- and J-gene trimming emerged from a later analysis. A few chains tied to CMV proved CMV antigen-specific in vitro. Cytomegalovirus association was listed for about 160 TCR beta chains.

The PCR contained 60 Vbeta and 13 Jbeta primers. Libraries were prepared by immunoSEQ multiplex PCR; TCRdb keeps only in-frame clonotypes and omits some of them. There are around 210,000 clones in the sample; about four fifths occur only once, and approximately 0.4% lies in the top ten. The TCR sequence derives from a male donor in good health and CMV-seropositive. V usage is TRBV6-6 and J usage is TRBJ2-5; TRBD2 matches 13 bases. The last part of the DNA fits TRBJ2-7 better; the J call may be wrong. Source material: PBMCs. CDR3 residues: CASSHTSGGAYEQYF. CDR3 bases: TGTGCCAGCAGCCATACTAGCGGGGGGGCCTACGAGCAGTACTTC.